This paragraph reports one T cell receptor beta chain. This sample is part of a study of T cell responses to AZD1222 COVID-19 vaccine. The assay was immunoSEQ multiplex PCR, and TCRdb's table has in-frame clones only and misses some. The sample records some 130,000 clones, roughly 90% being singletons. V gave up 5 bases and J gave up 3 bases, with 5 bases separating them. The CDR3 is 12 residues long. Germline values: CDR1 MNHEY, CDR2 SVGEGT. The sequence was collected from an adult who received the AZD1222 COVID-19 vaccine. V is TRBV6-2 or TRBV6-3 and J is TRBJ1-5; D not resolved. The source material was peripheral blood, sampled 28 days after the second AZD1222 dose. The CDR3 sequence: CASSTPNQPQHF. The DNA of the CDR3 is TGTGCCAGCAGTACTCCCAATCAGCCCCAGCATTTT.